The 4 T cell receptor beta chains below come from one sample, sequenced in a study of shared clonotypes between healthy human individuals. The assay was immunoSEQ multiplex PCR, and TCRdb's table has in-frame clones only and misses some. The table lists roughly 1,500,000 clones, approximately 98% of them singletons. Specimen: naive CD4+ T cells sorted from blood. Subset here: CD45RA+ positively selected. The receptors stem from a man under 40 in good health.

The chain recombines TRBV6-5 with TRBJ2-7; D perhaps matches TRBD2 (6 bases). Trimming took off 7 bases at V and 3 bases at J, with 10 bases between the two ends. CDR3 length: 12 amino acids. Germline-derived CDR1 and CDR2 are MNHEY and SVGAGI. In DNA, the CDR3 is TGTGCCAGCAATGGGGGAGGCTACGAGCAGTACTTC. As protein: CASNGGGYEQYF.

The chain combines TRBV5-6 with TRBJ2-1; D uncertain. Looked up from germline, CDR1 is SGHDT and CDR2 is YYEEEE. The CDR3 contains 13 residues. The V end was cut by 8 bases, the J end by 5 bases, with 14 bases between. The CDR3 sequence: CASSYPTNNEQFF. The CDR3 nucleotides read TGTGCCAGTTCGTACCCAACCAACAATGAGCAGTTCTTC. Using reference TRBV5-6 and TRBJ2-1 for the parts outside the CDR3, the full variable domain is DAGVTQSPTHLIKTRGQQVTLRCSPKSGHDTVSWYQQALGQGPQFIFQYYEEEERQRGNFPDRFSGHQFPNYSSELNVNALLLGDSALYLCASSYPTNNEQFFGPGTRLTVL.

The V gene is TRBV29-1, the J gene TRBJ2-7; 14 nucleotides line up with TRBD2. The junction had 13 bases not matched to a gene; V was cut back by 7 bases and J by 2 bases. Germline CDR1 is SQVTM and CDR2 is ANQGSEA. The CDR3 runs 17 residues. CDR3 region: CSAYLPGLAGVPYEQYF. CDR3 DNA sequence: TGCAGCGCCTACTTACCGGGACTAGCGGGAGTCCCCTACGAGCAGTACTTC.

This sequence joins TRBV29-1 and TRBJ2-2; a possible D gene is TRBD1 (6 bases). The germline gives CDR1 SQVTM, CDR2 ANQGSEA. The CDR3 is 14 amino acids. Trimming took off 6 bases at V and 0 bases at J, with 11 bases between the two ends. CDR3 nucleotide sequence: TGCAGCGTCCCTGACAGGACGAACACCGGGGAGCTGTTTTTT. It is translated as CSVPDRTNTGELFF.